This is a list of T cell receptor beta chains from one sample in a study of CD8 T cells in ankylosing spondylitis. Via MiXCR, TCRdb re-called the 5' RACE reads, giving one row per CDR3 protein. The table has 20,000 to 30,000 distinct CDR3 sequences, under 15% seen once; the top ten hold about 35%. Sequencing used blood. The receptors were sampled from a male donor with ankylosing spondylitis or in good health (not recorded which). The CDR3 runs from the conserved cysteine through the conserved F or W. A D gene is named only where the DNA matches it firmly. Some rows mark clone size as missing; the rest say once, few, many or name a class of expanded clone.

d_call: .; v_call: TRBV7-2; clone_size: .; j_call: TRBJ2-7; cdr3_nt: TGTGCCAGCAGCCCCGAGGGAGGATACTATGTCGAGCAGTACTTC; cdr3_aa: CASSPEGGYYVEQYF
d_call: .; v_call: TRBV5-5; clone_size: many; j_call: TRBJ1-1; cdr3_nt: TGTGCCAGCAGCTTGGAGAGGAGCACTGAAGCTTTCTTT; cdr3_aa: CASSLERSTEAFF
d_call: TRBD2; v_call: TRBV3-1; clone_size: few; j_call: TRBJ2-5; cdr3_nt: TGTGCCAGCAGCCAAGAGACCCCCTTGGGGGGGGAGACCCAGTACTTC; cdr3_aa: CASSQETPLGGETQYF
d_call: TRBD2; v_call: TRBV7-9; clone_size: many; j_call: TRBJ2-1; cdr3_nt: TGTGCCAGCAGCTTACCGGGGGGACTCGTAAAGCCGTTCTTC; cdr3_aa: CASSLPGGLVKPFF
d_call: .; v_call: TRBV7-6; clone_size: many; j_call: TRBJ1-3; cdr3_nt: TGTGCCAGCAGCTCGAACTCTGGAAACACCATATATTTT; cdr3_aa: CASSSNSGNTIYF
d_call: TRBD2; v_call: TRBV7-8; clone_size: few; j_call: TRBJ2-3; cdr3_nt: TGTGCCAGCACTATACTAGCGGAAATCACAGATACGCAGTATTTT; cdr3_aa: CASTILAEITDTQYF
d_call: .; v_call: TRBV6-2/TRBV6-3; clone_size: many; j_call: TRBJ2-1; cdr3_nt: TGTGCCAGCAGTTACTCGAACAATGAGCAGTTCTTC; cdr3_aa: CASSYSNNEQFF
d_call: .; v_call: TRBV12-3/TRBV12-4; clone_size: many; j_call: TRBJ2-3; cdr3_nt: TGTGCCAGCAGTTCCCGGACACCCCTCGGAGATACGCAGTATTTT; cdr3_aa: CASSSRTPLGDTQYF
d_call: TRBD2; v_call: TRBV29-1; clone_size: many; j_call: TRBJ2-1; cdr3_nt: TGCAGCGTTGATGGTAGCGGGGGGTTGAGGGAGCAGTTCTTC; cdr3_aa: CSVDGSGGLREQFF
d_call: .; v_call: TRBV6-5; clone_size: few; j_call: TRBJ2-7; cdr3_nt: TGTGCCAGCAGTCCTCGGGTTGGTGTGCAGTACTTC; cdr3_aa: CASSPRVGVQYF
d_call: .; v_call: TRBV5-1; clone_size: many; j_call: TRBJ2-7; cdr3_nt: TGCGCCAGCAGCTTGGATGTCTCCACCTACGAGCAGTACTTC; cdr3_aa: CASSLDVSTYEQYF
d_call: .; v_call: TRBV29-1; clone_size: .; j_call: TRBJ2-1; cdr3_nt: TGCAGCGTTGAATTTTGGCAGGGGCCCTACAATGAGCAGTTCTTC; cdr3_aa: CSVEFWQGPYNEQFF
d_call: TRBD1; v_call: TRBV11-2; clone_size: few; j_call: TRBJ2-1; cdr3_nt: TGTGCCAGCAGCATGGGACAGGGTAGTTTCGATGAGCAGTTCTTC; cdr3_aa: CASSMGQGSFDEQFF
d_call: .; v_call: TRBV15; clone_size: few; j_call: TRBJ2-2; cdr3_nt: TGTGCCACCAGCAGAGAGATGGTAACCGGGGAGCTGTTTTTT; cdr3_aa: CATSREMVTGELFF
d_call: .; v_call: TRBV5-4; clone_size: many; j_call: TRBJ2-5; cdr3_nt: TGTGCCAGCAGCTTGGGTGTCAGCTTAAACCAAGAGACCCAGTACTTC; cdr3_aa: CASSLGVSLNQETQYF
d_call: .; v_call: TRBV19; clone_size: .; j_call: TRBJ1-5; cdr3_nt: TGTGCCAGTACTGCGGGGCTGCGCTATCAGCCCCAGCATTTT; cdr3_aa: CASTAGLRYQPQHF
d_call: .; v_call: TRBV5-1; clone_size: many; j_call: TRBJ2-3; cdr3_nt: TGCGCCAGCAGCTTGTTCCCCGGGGAAGGCCCTACAGATACGCAGTATTTT; cdr3_aa: CASSLFPGEGPTDTQYF
d_call: TRBD2; v_call: TRBV7-2; clone_size: many; j_call: TRBJ2-3; cdr3_nt: TGTGCCAGCAGCTTAAATAGCGGGAGGGCTAGCACAGATACGCAGTATTTT; cdr3_aa: CASSLNSGRASTDTQYF
d_call: TRBD2; v_call: TRBV12-3/TRBV12-4; clone_size: few; j_call: TRBJ2-1; cdr3_nt: TGTGCCAGCAGTCTCGCCGGGGAGGGCTACAATGAGCAGTTCTTC; cdr3_aa: CASSLAGEGYNEQFF
d_call: TRBD1; v_call: TRBV5-1; clone_size: many; j_call: TRBJ2-3; cdr3_nt: TGCGCCAGCAGCTTGGCTGGACAGGGGTCAGATACGCAGTATTTT; cdr3_aa: CASSLAGQGSDTQYF
d_call: .; v_call: TRBV9; clone_size: .; j_call: TRBJ2-7; cdr3_nt: TGTGCCAGCAGCGTAGAGTCTAGCTACGAGCAGTACTTC; cdr3_aa: CASSVESSYEQYF
d_call: TRBD2; v_call: TRBV11-2; clone_size: many; j_call: TRBJ2-7; cdr3_nt: TGTGCCAGCAGCTTAGGCCCTAGCGGGGGTGAGCAGTACTTC; cdr3_aa: CASSLGPSGGEQYF
d_call: TRBD2; v_call: TRBV5-4; clone_size: .; j_call: TRBJ2-7; cdr3_nt: TGTGCCAGCAGCATCGATAGCGGGAGGGCCTTGGGTGAGCAGTACTTC; cdr3_aa: CASSIDSGRALGEQYF
d_call: .; v_call: TRBV7-2; clone_size: many; j_call: TRBJ2-1; cdr3_nt: TGTGCCAGCAGCGGTCTGCGGAGCAGCAATGAGCAGTTCTTC; cdr3_aa: CASSGLRSSNEQFF
d_call: TRBD2; v_call: TRBV12-3/TRBV12-4; clone_size: .; j_call: TRBJ2-1; cdr3_nt: TGTGCCAGCAGTTTAAAGGGACTAGCCCCCCACAATGAGCAGTTCTTC; cdr3_aa: CASSLKGLAPHNEQFF
d_call: TRBD2; v_call: TRBV5-1; clone_size: .; j_call: TRBJ2-2; cdr3_nt: TGCGCCAGCAGCCCCCGCACTAGCGGGAGTACCGGGGAGCTGTTTTTT; cdr3_aa: CASSPRTSGSTGELFF
d_call: TRBD1; v_call: TRBV20-1; clone_size: few; j_call: TRBJ1-3; cdr3_nt: TGCAGTGCTAGGGACAGGGCCACCTCTAGAGACACCATATATTTT; cdr3_aa: CSARDRATSRDTIYF
d_call: .; v_call: TRBV7-3; clone_size: many; j_call: TRBJ2-2; cdr3_nt: TGTGCCAGCCAGGCGGGGCTTAACACCGGGGAGCTGTTTTTT; cdr3_aa: CASQAGLNTGELFF
d_call: TRBD1; v_call: TRBV18; clone_size: .; j_call: TRBJ2-7; cdr3_nt: TGTGCCAGCTCACCGATTACCGGGACAGGGGGCTCCCACTACGAGCAGTACTTC; cdr3_aa: CASSPITGTGGSHYEQYF
d_call: TRBD2; v_call: TRBV6-5; clone_size: .; j_call: TRBJ2-3; cdr3_nt: TGTGCCAGCAGTTACGATGCGATGAGTAGCGGGAGAGATACGCAGTATTTT; cdr3_aa: CASSYDAMSSGRDTQYF
d_call: TRBD2; v_call: TRBV7-2; clone_size: many; j_call: TRBJ2-1; cdr3_nt: TGTGCCAGCAGCGTGGGACTAGCCCAATCCGGTGAGCAGTTCTTC; cdr3_aa: CASSVGLAQSGEQFF
d_call: .; v_call: TRBV5-6; clone_size: few; j_call: TRBJ2-7; cdr3_nt: TGTGCCAGCAGTTTATCTTCGGTTTCCTACGAGCAGTACTTC; cdr3_aa: CASSLSSVSYEQYF
d_call: TRBD2; v_call: TRBV10-3; clone_size: .; j_call: TRBJ2-7; cdr3_nt: TGTGCCATCAGTGAGGGACTAGCGGGGGCCTACGAGCAGTACTTC; cdr3_aa: CAISEGLAGAYEQYF
d_call: .; v_call: TRBV6-6; clone_size: many; j_call: TRBJ2-4; cdr3_nt: TGTGCCAGCAGTTCCCCCGGGGACAAAAACATTCAGTACTTC; cdr3_aa: CASSSPGDKNIQYF
d_call: .; v_call: TRBV7-3; clone_size: .; j_call: TRBJ2-6; cdr3_nt: TGTGCCAGCAGCTTATCAGGGACTGGGGCCAACGTCCTGACTTTC; cdr3_aa: CASSLSGTGANVLTF
d_call: .; v_call: TRBV20-1; clone_size: many; j_call: TRBJ2-4; cdr3_nt: TGCAGTGCTAGAGATGGTGGTCAGGGAAACATTCAGTACTTC; cdr3_aa: CSARDGGQGNIQYF
d_call: TRBD1; v_call: TRBV20-1; clone_size: few; j_call: TRBJ2-7; cdr3_nt: TGCAGTGCTGGGACAGGCTACGAGCAGTACTTC; cdr3_aa: CSAGTGYEQYF
d_call: TRBD1; v_call: TRBV7-8; clone_size: many; j_call: TRBJ1-1; cdr3_nt: TGTGCCAGCAGCCCCACATCGACAGGGGGGACTGAAGCTTTCTTT; cdr3_aa: CASSPTSTGGTEAFF
d_call: .; v_call: TRBV3-1; clone_size: few; j_call: TRBJ1-6; cdr3_nt: TGTGCCAGCAGCGAACCCCAGGGGTTGGGTAATTCACCCCTCCACTTT; cdr3_aa: CASSEPQGLGNSPLHF
d_call: TRBD2; v_call: TRBV12-3/TRBV12-4; clone_size: few; j_call: TRBJ2-2; cdr3_nt: TGTGCCAGCAGCTCCCCCCTAGCGGGAGGGGGGGAGCTGTTTTTT; cdr3_aa: CASSSPLAGGGELFF
d_call: .; v_call: TRBV14; clone_size: many; j_call: TRBJ2-3; cdr3_nt: TGTGCCAGCAGCCAAGATCGGGGCTACACAGATACGCAGTATTTT; cdr3_aa: CASSQDRGYTDTQYF